Listed below are T cell receptor beta chains from one sample, sequenced in a study of shared clonotypes between healthy human individuals. The protocol was immunoSEQ multiplex PCR, while the TCRdb copy is restricted to in-frame clones and leaves out a portion. This table holds a few million clones, 80% to 95% found once. Sequenced material: naive CD4+ T cells from PBMCs. Receptors originate from a man aged 18 to 29 in good health. Some clones in this sample may be carry-over from other donors' samples. Each CDR3 is given with its conserved first and last residue. A D gene is named only where the DNA matches it firmly. Clone size is shown for a subset of rows, as once, few, many or a class of expanded clone.

D,J,V,size,DNA,CDR3
-,TRBJ2-7,TRBV9,-,TGTGCCAGCAGCGTAGAGTTCCACTCCGTAGCCTACGAGCAGTACTTC,CASSVEFHSVAYEQYF
-,TRBJ2-3,TRBV19,-,TGTGCCAGTAGTATAGACAGTAGCACAGATACGCAGTATTTT,CASSIDSSTDTQYF
TRBD1,TRBJ2-5,TRBV11-2,-,TGTGCCAGCAGCGCCGCAGTTGTGGGACAGACCACGACCCAGTACTTC,CASSAAVVGQTTTQYF
TRBD2,TRBJ2-7,TRBV18,-,TGTGCCAGCTCACCATTTGCGATAGCGGGAGTGGGTTTCCACGAGCAGTACTTC,CASSPFAIAGVGFHEQYF
TRBD1,TRBJ1-1,TRBV28,-,TGTGCCAGCAGTTTAGGGCCGGGACAGGGAGACGTGGGAGCTTTCTTT,CASSLGPGQGDVGAFF
-,TRBJ2-7,TRBV7-2,-,TGTGCCAGCAGCTTATTTGGGACAAACTCCTACGAGCAGTACTTC,CASSLFGTNSYEQYF
-,TRBJ1-3,TRBV6-6,-,TGTGCCAGCAGTTACGCGTTGTTCGATGGAAACACCATATATTTT,CASSYALFDGNTIYF
TRBD2,TRBJ2-2,TRBV27,-,TGTGCCAGCAGGCCCCTAGCGGGAGGGGGGAGAGGGGAGCTGTTTTTT,CASRPLAGGGRGELFF
-,TRBJ2-2,TRBV4-1,-,TGCGCCAGCAGCCAAGTTTTAAGGGGGTCGAACACCGGGGAGCTGTTTTTT,CASSQVLRGSNTGELFF
-,TRBJ1-1,TRBV5-1,-,TGCGCCAGCAGGGTCCTAGGCGGCACTGAAGCTTTCTTT,CASRVLGGTEAFF
-,TRBJ1-2,TRBV19,-,TGTGCCAGTAGTATTACAAGTAACTATGGCTACACCTTC,CASSITSNYGYTF
-,TRBJ2-7,TRBV11-1,-,TGTGCCAGCAGCCGAAGGGTAGCCGCGGCAAATTACGAGCAGTACTTC,CASSRRVAAANYEQYF
TRBD1,TRBJ1-5,TRBV6-5,-,TGTGCCAGCAGGTCCGGGACAGGGGGCAATCAGCCCCAGCATTTT,CASRSGTGGNQPQHF
-,TRBJ2-2,TRBV6-5,-,TGTGCCAGCAGTTACTCAGTCGGTGGGCTGCTGTTTTTT,CASSYSVGGLLFF
TRBD2,TRBJ2-1,TRBV5-1,-,TGCGCCAGCAACCCTAGCGGGAGTGGGGCCAATGAGCAGTTCTTC,CASNPSGSGANEQFF
-,TRBJ1-1,TRBV5-4,-,TGTGCCAGCAGCTTGGGCCCGATCAACACTGAAGCTTTCTTT,CASSLGPINTEAFF
TRBD2,TRBJ2-1,TRBV7-7,-,TGTGCCAGCAGCTTAGGTGGCGGGAGGGCCGGCAATGAGCAGTTCTTC,CASSLGGGRAGNEQFF
-,TRBJ1-4,TRBV15,-,TGTGCCACCGGCAAAGGGGCAACCGAAAAACTGTTTTTT,CATGKGATEKLFF
-,TRBJ2-3,TRBV14,-,TGTGCCAGCAGCCACTCTCCCTATAAGGGGAGGGATACGCAGTATTTT,CASSHSPYKGRDTQYF
-,TRBJ2-1,TRBV9,-,TGTGCCAGCAGCGTAGATAACAATGAGCAGTTCTTC,CASSVDNNEQFF
-,TRBJ1-2,TRBV19,once,TGTGCCAGTAGTATAGTGAACTTCTACACCTTC,CASSIVNFYTF